Presented here are 26 T cell receptor beta chains from one specimen sequenced in a study of blood T cell repertoires in COVID-19. Assay used: immunoSEQ multiplex PCR; TCRdb lists only in-frame clones, some missing. The repertoire includes about 290,000 clones, roughly 89% of them detected once, and 2.5% to 3% sits in the top ten. Sequenced sample: peripheral blood. The source is a woman in her twenties or thirties with active or convalescent COVID-19.

The chain joins TRBV7-2 to TRBJ2-3, with 9 nucleotides matching TRBD2. V lost 5 bases to trimming and J lost 5 bases; unmatched junction nucleotides: 11. CDR3 size: 16 residues. CDR1 and CDR2 from the germline V gene are SGHTA and FQGNSA. The CDR3 is CASSVSGGWTGDTQYF. The DNA for the CDR3 is TGTGCCAGCAGCGTAAGCGGGGGGTGGACCGGAGATACGCAGTATTTT.

The V and J genes are TRBV7-9 and TRBJ1-1; 7 bases are shared with TRBD1. The ends lost 6 bases at V and 4 bases at J; junction bases unmatched: 8. Germline CDR1 and CDR2: SEHNR and FQNEAQ (reference sequence). This CDR3 is 14 amino acids long. The CDR3 region is CASSSQGVGTEAFF. DNA for the CDR3: TGTGCCAGCAGTTCCCAGGGGGTAGGCACTGAAGCTTTCTTT.

V gene TRBV19 combines with J gene TRBJ1-6; 8 bases are shared with TRBD1. The junction had 8 bases not matched to a gene; V was cut back by 0 bases and J by 13 bases. Looked up from germline, CDR1 is LNHDA and CDR2 is SQIVND (reference sequence). This CDR3 contains 15 residues. The DNA for the CDR3 is TGTGCCAGTAGTATAGACCGACAGGGGACAAAGCCCCTCCACTTT. As protein: CASSIDRQGTKPLHF. The variable domain in full, completed from reference TRBV19 and TRBJ1-6, reads DGGITQSPKYLFRKEGQNVTLSCEQNLNHDAMYWYRQDPGQGLRLIYYSQIVNDFQKGDIAEGYSVSREKKESFPLTVTSAQKNPTAFYLCASSIDRQGTKPLHFGNGTRLTVT.

This clone occurred a few times. The rearrangement uses TRBV28 and TRBJ1-1; D remains ambiguous. There are 13 residues in the CDR3. The V and J ends lost 6 bases and 6 bases respectively, with 14 bases between them. Germline V gene sequence: CDR1 MDHEN, CDR2 SYDVKM. DNA for the CDR3: TGTGCCAGCAGCCTATTGGAGAGAGCTGAAGCTTTCTTT. Translation: CASSLLERAEAFF.

The chain employs TRBV28 and TRBJ2-6; tentatively, D is TRBD2 (5 bases). Deletions cut 5 bases from V and 0 bases from J, with 14 bases between. CDR1 MDHEN and CDR2 SYDVKM come from the germline V gene. The CDR3 length is 17 residues. The CDR3 reads CASSPLGVDSGANVLTF. DNA of the CDR3: TGTGCCAGCAGTCCGTTGGGAGTTGACTCTGGGGCCAACGTCCTGACTTTC.

The rearrangement joins TRBV7-2 to TRBJ2-1; D unresolved. CDR1 is SGHTA and CDR2 is FQGNSA in the germline V gene. V lost 6 bases and J 9 bases, leaving 9 bases between the germline ends. The CDR3 loop spans 11 amino acids. The CDR3, as DNA: TGTGCCAGCAGTTACGGTAGTGAGCAGTTCTTC. Translated: CASSYGSEQFF. Variable domain in full (rest from reference TRBV7-2 and TRBJ2-1): GAGVSQSPSNKVTEKGKDVELRCDPISGHTALYWYRQSLGQGLEFLIYFQGNSAPDKSGLPSDRFSAERTGGSVSTLTIQRTQQEDSAVYLCASSYGSEQFFGPGTRLTVL.

The rearrangement uses TRBV6-5 and TRBJ2-1; 7 nucleotides line up with TRBD2. The V segment lost 7 bases and the J segment 7 bases; nucleotides outside the gene matches: 13. The CDR3 length is 15 residues. The V gene's germline CDR1 is MNHEY and CDR2 SVGAGI. This CDR3 reads CASTQTSSWGNEQFF. In DNA form, the CDR3 reads TGTGCCAGCACCCAGACTAGCTCCTGGGGAAATGAGCAGTTCTTC.

The chain's CDR3 is CASSRPATGKEKLFF. The CDR3 region has the DNA TGTGCCAGCAGCCGACCTGCGACAGGGAAAGAAAAACTGTTTTTT. The rearrangement links TRBV28 to TRBJ1-4; 7 bases are shared with TRBD1. The CDR3 totals 15 residues. J lost 8 bases, V lost 6 bases, and 12 bases had no gene match. The germline V gene encodes CDR1 MDHEN and CDR2 SYDVKM.

V usage is TRBV9 and J usage is TRBJ1-3, with D hard to call. CDR1 and CDR2 (germline): SGDLS, YYNGEE. V was pared by 1 base and J by 0 bases, with 14 bases between. The CDR3 is 17 residues long. The CDR3 here is CASSVPREGGSGNTIYF. The CDR3 nucleotides are TGTGCCAGCAGCGTACCTAGGGAGGGAGGCTCTGGAAACACCATATATTTT.

CDR3 DNA: TGTGCCAGCAGTTCAGACAGGGTGGGCACCGGGGAGCTGTTTTTT. Residues: CASSSDRVGTGELFF. The chain links TRBV6-2 or TRBV6-3 to TRBJ2-2; TRBD1 matches at 7 bases. CDR1 MNHEY and CDR2 SVGEGT come from the germline V gene. The CDR3 length is 15 residues. V dropped 4 bases and J dropped 4; count of bases not matched to a gene: 6.

This clone turned up a few times. The CDR3 DNA sequence: TGTGCCAGCACCCGGGATCAGGATCAGCCCCAGCATTTT. It codes for CASTRDQDQPQHF. This sequence joins TRBV12-3 or TRBV12-4 and TRBJ1-5; D uncertain. The CDR3 is 13 amino acids. The V and J ends lost 7 bases and 5 bases respectively, with 12 bases between them.

This clone was counted a single time. This rearrangement joins TRBV5-5 to TRBJ1-2; D gene unclear. The CDR3 is 15 residues long. Per germline, CDR1 SGHKS and CDR2 YYEKEE (reference sequence). V was pared by 0 bases and J by 4 bases, with 13 bases between. The CDR3 protein is CASSLGPASGYGYTF. The CDR3 DNA is TGTGCCAGCAGCTTGGGACCGGCCAGCGGCTATGGCTACACCTTC.

The CDR3 DNA sequence: TGTGCCAGCAGCAGGCGGGCCCCAGATACGCAGTATTTT. Translated, it gives CASSRRAPDTQYF. The chain is built from TRBV7-2 and TRBJ2-3, with D perhaps TRBD2 (5 bases). V shed 5 bases and J shed 4 bases, with 10 bases lying between them. The length of the CDR3 is 13 residues. CDR1 is SGHTA and CDR2 is FQGNSA in the germline V gene.

The V gene is TRBV19, the J gene TRBJ2-7, with 7 bases lining up with TRBD1. V trimming: 8 bases; J trimming: 12 bases; junction bases outside the gene matches: 10. The CDR3 is 11 residues long. CDR1 is LNHDA, CDR2 SQIVND, per germline (reference sequence). The CDR3 here is CASARDSILYF. For the CDR3, the DNA is TGTGCCAGTGCCCGGGACAGTATTTTGTACTTC.

The chain is built from TRBV9 and TRBJ1-2, with 8 bases matching TRBD1. Germline V gene data show CDR1 as SGDLS and CDR2 as YYNGEE. This CDR3 has 15 amino acids. Unmatched junction bases numbered 8, after V lost 4 bases and J lost 3 bases. The CDR3 here is CASSPDRGWDYGYTF. DNA for the CDR3: TGTGCCAGCAGCCCAGACAGGGGATGGGACTATGGCTACACCTTC. The full variable domain, its missing parts supplied by reference TRBV9 and TRBJ1-2, is DSGVTQTPKHLITATGQRVTLRCSPRSGDLSVYWYQQSLDQGLQFLIQYYNGEERAKGNILERFSAQQFPDLHSELNLSSLELGDSALYFCASSPDRGWDYGYTFGSGTRLTVV.

The chain has TRBV7-8 and TRBJ1-2; D remains ambiguous. This CDR3 is 16 amino acids long. V lost 0 bases to trimming and J lost 0 bases, with 11 bases between them. Germline loops: CDR1 SGHVS, CDR2 FQNEAQ. In nucleotides, the CDR3 is TGTGCCAGCAGCTTAGCCTTTCAGGTAGCTAACTATGGCTACACCTTC. It is translated as CASSLAFQVANYGYTF.

This chain joins TRBV7-3 and TRBJ2-7; tentatively, D is TRBD2 (6 bases). V was pared by 5 bases and J by 2 bases, with 16 bases between. There are 15 residues in the CDR3. Germline-derived CDR1 and CDR2 are SGHTA and FQGTGA. This chain's CDR3 is CASSPNAGSAYEQYF. For the CDR3, the DNA is TGTGCCAGCAGCCCGAATGCGGGGAGTGCCTACGAGCAGTACTTC.

This chain links TRBV29-1 with TRBJ2-7, with 9 positions matching TRBD2. V lost 5 bases and J lost 2; bases outside the gene matches: 4. Germline CDR1 and CDR2: SQVTM and ANQGSEA. CDR3 length: 13 amino acids. CDR3 sequence (DNA): TGCAGCGTTCTAGCGGGGTACCCCTACGAGCAGTACTTC. Its protein is CSVLAGYPYEQYF.

This chain uses TRBV30 with TRBJ1-4; 7 positions agree with TRBD1. V dropped 3 bases and J dropped 6; count of bases not matched to a gene: 10. Per the germline V gene, CDR1 is GTSNPN and CDR2 is SVGIG (reference sequence). The CDR3 is made up of 15 amino acids. This CDR3 reads CAWSDRVVRDEKLFF. The DNA of the CDR3 is TGTGCCTGGAGCGACAGGGTGGTTCGTGATGAAAAACTGTTTTTT.

J is TRBJ2-5 and V is TRBV6-6; 7 positions agree with TRBD2. CDR3 length: 16 amino acids. Germline CDR1 MNHNY, CDR2 SVGAGI (reference sequence). The trim removed 6 bases at V and 4 bases at J, leaving 14 bases unmatched. The DNA of the CDR3 is TGTGCCAGCAGCTACCCCCTGGGCGGGGGTACAGAGACCCAGTACTTC. It is translated as CASSYPLGGGTETQYF.

This clone showed up just a few times. Here the CDR3 DNA reads TGTGCCATCAGTGTATCGGGGATTGATGGCTACACCTTC. Translation: CAISVSGIDGYTF. The V gene is TRBV10-3, the J gene TRBJ1-2; no clear D gene. The CDR3 contains 13 residues. Trimming took off 4 bases at V and 6 bases at J, with 12 bases between the two ends. The germline V gene has CDR1 ENHRY and CDR2 SYGVKD.

The CDR3 loop is CATSDFRLAGTTDTQYF. The CDR3 DNA reads TGTGCCACCAGTGATTTTCGACTAGCGGGGACCACAGATACGCAGTATTTT. The chain carries TRBV24-1 and TRBJ2-3; 11 nucleotides line up with TRBD2. V lost 1 base, J lost 2 bases, and 4 bases stayed unmatched. Germline V gene sequence: CDR1 KGHDR, CDR2 SFDVKD. This CDR3 comprises 17 residues.

The chain uses TRBV27 and TRBJ1-2; D is uncertain. Trimming took off 5 bases at V and 7 bases at J, with 17 bases between the two ends. Looked up from germline, CDR1 is MNHEY and CDR2 is SMNVEV (reference sequence). The CDR3 runs 14 residues. CDR3 bases: TGTGCCAGCAGTCCCTCCGTCCGGGGTGGTGGCTACACCTTC. This codes for CASSPSVRGGGYTF.

The sample holds a few counts of this clone. The rearrangement uses TRBV28 and TRBJ1-2; TRBD1 aligns across 7 bases. There are 13 residues in the CDR3. From germline, CDR1 is MDHEN and CDR2 SYDVKM. Trimming took 7 bases from V and 3 from J; bases not matched to a gene: 5. CDR3 DNA: TGTGCCAGCACCGTAACAGGGGACTATGGCTACACCTTC. Its translation is CASTVTGDYGYTF.

This clone came up once. For the CDR3, the DNA is TGTGCCAGCAGCCCCAAGGGGGCAATGAAACGGGGAACTAATGAAAAACTGTTTTTT. Its protein is CASSPKGAMKRGTNEKLFF. V gene TRBV5-6 combines with J gene TRBJ1-4; 7 positions match TRBD1. Germline V gives CDR1 SGHDT, CDR2 YYEEEE. J gave up 1 base and V 4 bases, and 16 bases lay outside the gene matches. The CDR3 loop spans 19 amino acids.

A single count supports this clone. V and J are TRBV5-4 and TRBJ2-5, with D possibly matching TRBD1 (6 bases). The V gene lost 0 bases and the J gene lost 5 bases, with 14 bases spanning the gap. Germline V CDR1 and CDR2: SGHNT, YYREEE (reference sequence). The CDR3 is 15 amino acids. The CDR3 sequence: CASSLERGTGETQYF. The CDR3 bases are TGTGCCAGCAGCTTGGAAAGGGGGACGGGTGAGACCCAGTACTTC.